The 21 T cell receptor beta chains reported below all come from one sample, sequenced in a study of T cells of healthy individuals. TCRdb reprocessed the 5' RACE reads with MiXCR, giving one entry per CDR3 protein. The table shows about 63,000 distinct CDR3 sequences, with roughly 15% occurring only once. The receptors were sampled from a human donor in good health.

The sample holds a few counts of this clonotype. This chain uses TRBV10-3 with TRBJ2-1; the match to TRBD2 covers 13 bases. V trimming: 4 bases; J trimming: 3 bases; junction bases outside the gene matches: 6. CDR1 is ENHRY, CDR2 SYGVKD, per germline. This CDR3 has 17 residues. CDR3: CAISGELAGGIYNEQFF. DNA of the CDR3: TGTGCCATCAGTGGGGAACTAGCGGGAGGGATCTACAATGAGCAGTTCTTC.

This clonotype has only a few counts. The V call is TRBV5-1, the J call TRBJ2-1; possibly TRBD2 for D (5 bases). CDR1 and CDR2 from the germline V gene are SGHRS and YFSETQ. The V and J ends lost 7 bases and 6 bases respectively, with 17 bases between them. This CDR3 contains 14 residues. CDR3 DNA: TGCGCCAGCTTAGATGGACTGGCCACCAATGAGCAGTTCTTC. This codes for CASLDGLATNEQFF.

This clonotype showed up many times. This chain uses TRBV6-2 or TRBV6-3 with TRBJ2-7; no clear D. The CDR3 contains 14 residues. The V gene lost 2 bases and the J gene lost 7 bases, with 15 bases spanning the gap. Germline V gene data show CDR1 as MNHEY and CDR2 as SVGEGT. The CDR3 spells CASSYDIFSREQYF. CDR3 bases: TGTGCCAGCAGTTACGACATCTTCTCGCGGGAGCAGTACTTC.

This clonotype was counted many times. CDR3 loop: CASSTTISGANVLTF. The CDR3 DNA is TGTGCCAGCAGCACCACGATCTCTGGGGCCAACGTCCTGACTTTC. The J gene is TRBJ2-6, the V gene TRBV28; D is uncertain. With 6 bases removed from V and 0 bases from J, the gap between germline ends came to 9 bases. Germline V gene lookup returns CDR1 MDHEN and CDR2 SYDVKM. The CDR3 length is 15 residues. Combining the CDR3 with reference TRBV28 and TRBJ2-6 gives the whole variable domain DVKVTQSSRYLVKRTGEKVFLECVQDMDHENMFWYRQDPGLGLRLIYFSYDVKMKEKGDIPEGYSVSREKKERFSLILESASTNQTSMYLCASSTTISGANVLTFGAGSRLTVL.

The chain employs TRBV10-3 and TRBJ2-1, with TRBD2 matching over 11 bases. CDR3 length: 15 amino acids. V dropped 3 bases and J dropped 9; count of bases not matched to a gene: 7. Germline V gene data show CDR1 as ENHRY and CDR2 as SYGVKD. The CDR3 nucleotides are TGTGCCATCAGTGACGGGGCTAGCGGGGGGATTGAGCAGTTCTTC. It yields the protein CAISDGASGGIEQFF.

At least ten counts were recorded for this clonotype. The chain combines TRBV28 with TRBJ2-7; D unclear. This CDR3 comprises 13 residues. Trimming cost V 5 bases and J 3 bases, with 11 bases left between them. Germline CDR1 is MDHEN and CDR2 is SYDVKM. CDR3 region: CASSLGPLYEQYF. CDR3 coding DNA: TGTGCCAGCAGTCTAGGTCCTCTCTACGAGCAGTACTTC.

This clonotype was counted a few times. The CDR3 coding sequence is TGTGCCAGCATTGCGTTCTCCGGGGCCAACGTCCTGACTTTC. It encodes CASIAFSGANVLTF. This chain uses TRBV6-1 with TRBJ2-6; D unclear. Germline values: CDR1 MNHNS, CDR2 SASEGT. The CDR3 runs to 14 residues. Trimming pared 7 bases from V and 4 bases from J, leaving 11 bases between.

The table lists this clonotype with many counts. The CDR3 is CASSLGGQGAYEQYF. The DNA of the CDR3 is TGTGCCAGCAGTTTGGGGGGACAGGGAGCCTACGAGCAGTACTTC. The rearrangement links TRBV27 to TRBJ2-7, with 9 bases aligning to TRBD1. Germline CDR1 is MNHEY and CDR2 is SMNVEV (reference sequence). This CDR3 spans 15 amino acids. V trimming: 3 bases; J trimming: 2 bases; junction bases outside the gene matches: 5.

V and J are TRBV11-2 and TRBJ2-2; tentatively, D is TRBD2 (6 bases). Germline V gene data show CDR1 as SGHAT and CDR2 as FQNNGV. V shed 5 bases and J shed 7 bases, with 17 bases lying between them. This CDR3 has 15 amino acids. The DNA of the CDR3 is TGTGCCAGCAGCGAGCCCGGGAGCCCCCTCGGGGAGCTGTTTTTT. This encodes CASSEPGSPLGELFF.

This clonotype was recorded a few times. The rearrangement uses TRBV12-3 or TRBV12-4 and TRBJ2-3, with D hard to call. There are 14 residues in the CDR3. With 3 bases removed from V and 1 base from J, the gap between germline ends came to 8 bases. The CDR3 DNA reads TGTGCCAGCAGTTTTTTCCCGGGCACAGATACGCAGTATTTT. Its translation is CASSFFPGTDTQYF.

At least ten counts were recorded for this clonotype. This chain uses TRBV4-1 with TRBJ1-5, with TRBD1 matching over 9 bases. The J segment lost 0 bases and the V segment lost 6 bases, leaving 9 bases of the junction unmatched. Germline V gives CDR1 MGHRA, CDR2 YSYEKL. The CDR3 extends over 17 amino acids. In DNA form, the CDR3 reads TGCGCCAGCAGTAAGGGACAGGGACCTCGTAGCAATCAGCCCCAGCATTTT. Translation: CASSKGQGPRSNQPQHF.

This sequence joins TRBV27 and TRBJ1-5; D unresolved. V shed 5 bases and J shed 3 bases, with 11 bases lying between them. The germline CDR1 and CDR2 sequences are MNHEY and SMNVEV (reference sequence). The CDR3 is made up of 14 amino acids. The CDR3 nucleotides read TGTGCCAGCAGTCCCAACAGCGTCAATCAGCCCCAGCATTTT. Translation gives CASSPNSVNQPQHF.

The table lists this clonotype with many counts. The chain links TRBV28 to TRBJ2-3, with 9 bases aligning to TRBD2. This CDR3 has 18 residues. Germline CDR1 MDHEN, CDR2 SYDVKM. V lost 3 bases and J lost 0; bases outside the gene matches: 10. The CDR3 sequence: CASSFAASTSGSTDTQYF. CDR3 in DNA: TGTGCCAGCAGTTTCGCGGCCTCGACTAGCGGTAGCACAGATACGCAGTATTTT.

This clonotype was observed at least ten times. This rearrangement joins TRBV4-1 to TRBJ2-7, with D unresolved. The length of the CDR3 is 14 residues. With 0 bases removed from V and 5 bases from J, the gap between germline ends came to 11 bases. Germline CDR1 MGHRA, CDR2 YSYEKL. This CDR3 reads CASSQEYTTNEQYF. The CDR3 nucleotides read TGCGCCAGCAGCCAAGAATATACAACAAACGAGCAGTACTTC.

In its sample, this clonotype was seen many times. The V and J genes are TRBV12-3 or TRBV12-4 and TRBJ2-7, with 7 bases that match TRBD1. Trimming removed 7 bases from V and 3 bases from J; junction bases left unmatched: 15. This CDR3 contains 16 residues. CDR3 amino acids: CASTPQFGTDVYEQYF. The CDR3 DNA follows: TGTGCCAGCACCCCTCAATTTGGGACAGACGTCTACGAGCAGTACTTC.

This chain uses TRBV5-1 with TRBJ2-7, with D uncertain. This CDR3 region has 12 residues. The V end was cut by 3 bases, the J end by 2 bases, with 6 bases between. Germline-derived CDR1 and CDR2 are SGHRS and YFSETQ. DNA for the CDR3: TGCGCCAGCAGCTCCGGACCCTACGAGCAGTACTTC. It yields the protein CASSSGPYEQYF.

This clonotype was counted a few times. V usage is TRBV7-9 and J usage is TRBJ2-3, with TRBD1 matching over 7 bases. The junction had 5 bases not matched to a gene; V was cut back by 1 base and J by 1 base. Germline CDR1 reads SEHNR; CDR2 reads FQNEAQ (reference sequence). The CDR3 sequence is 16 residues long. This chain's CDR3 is CASSLGYDRGTDTQYF. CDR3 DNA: TGTGCCAGCAGCTTAGGATACGACAGGGGCACAGATACGCAGTATTTT.

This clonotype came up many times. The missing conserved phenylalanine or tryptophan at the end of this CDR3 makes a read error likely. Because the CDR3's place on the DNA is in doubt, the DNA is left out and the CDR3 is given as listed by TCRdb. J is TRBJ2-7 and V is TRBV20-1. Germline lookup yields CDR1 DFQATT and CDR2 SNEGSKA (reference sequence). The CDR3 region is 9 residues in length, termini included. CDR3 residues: CSARGGYVN.

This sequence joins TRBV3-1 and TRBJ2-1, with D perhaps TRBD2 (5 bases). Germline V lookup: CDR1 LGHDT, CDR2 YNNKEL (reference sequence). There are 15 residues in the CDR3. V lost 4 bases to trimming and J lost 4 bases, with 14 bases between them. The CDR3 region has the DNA TGTGCCAGCAGCCCCGAACTAGGCCCATACAATGAGCAGTTCTTC. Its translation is CASSPELGPYNEQFF.

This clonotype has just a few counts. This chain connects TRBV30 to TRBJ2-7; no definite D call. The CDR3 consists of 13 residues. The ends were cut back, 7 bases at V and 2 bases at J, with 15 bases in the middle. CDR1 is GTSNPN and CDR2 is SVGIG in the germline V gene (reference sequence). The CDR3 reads CASKTPFPYEQYF. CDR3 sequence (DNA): TGTGCCTCCAAAACTCCCTTCCCCTACGAGCAGTACTTC.

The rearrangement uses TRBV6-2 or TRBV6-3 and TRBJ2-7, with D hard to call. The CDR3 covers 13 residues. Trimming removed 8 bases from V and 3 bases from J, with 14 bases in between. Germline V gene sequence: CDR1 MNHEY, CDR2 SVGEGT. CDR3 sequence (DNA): TGTGCCAGCCTAGAGCCAGCATACTACGAGCAGTACTTC. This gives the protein CASLEPAYYEQYF.